A single sample is the source of the 31 T cell receptor beta chains below, sequenced in a study of T-cell reconstitution after alpha-beta-depleted transplantation in children. Preparation of the TCRbeta library was carried out with unique molecular identifiers. TCRdb itself ran the PCR reads through MiXCR, one entry per CDR3 protein. Found here are about 610,000 distinct CDR3 sequences, roughly a tenth of them singletons; the top ten hold less than 5%. The sequencing here drew on PBMCs from the stem cell graft donor, taken from the stem cell graft. The source is a human donor who donated a stem cell graft to a child with acute myeloid leukemia.

This clonotype came up many times. The genes are TRBV7-2 and TRBJ2-7; 12 positions agree with TRBD1. This CDR3 spans 16 amino acids. Trimming at V came to 1 base and at J to 7 bases, leaving 8 bases not matched to a gene. CDR1 SGHTA and CDR2 FQGNSA come from the germline V gene. CDR3 amino acids: CASSLDPGQGAREQYF. The CDR3 bases are TGTGCCAGCAGCTTAGACCCGGGACAGGGGGCGCGGGAGCAGTACTTC.

This clonotype was seen many times. J is TRBJ2-1 and V is TRBV30, with D unresolved. With 3 bases removed from V and 3 bases from J, the gap between germline ends came to 6 bases. Germline V gene sequence: CDR1 GTSNPN, CDR2 SVGIG (reference sequence). This CDR3 has 12 amino acids. Here the CDR3 reads CAWRGFYNEQFF. The DNA for the CDR3 is TGTGCCTGGAGAGGCTTCTACAATGAGCAGTTCTTC.

The CDR3: CASSFWDSDTQYF. DNA of the CDR3: TGTGCCAGCAGCTTTTGGGACTCCGATACGCAGTATTTT. The V gene is TRBV5-5, the J gene TRBJ2-3; tentative D call: TRBD2 (6 bases). V gave up 2 bases and J gave up 6 bases, with 10 bases separating them. In germline, CDR1 is SGHKS, CDR2 YYEKEE (reference sequence). The CDR3 sequence is 13 residues long.

This clonotype has a handful of counts. The rearrangement links TRBV20-1 to TRBJ1-6; 9 nucleotides match TRBD1. Germline V gives CDR1 DFQATT, CDR2 SNEGSKA (reference sequence). The length of the CDR3 is 15 residues. Germline trimming cut 6 bases from V and 1 base from J; bases unmatched to any gene: 4. The CDR3 nucleotides are TGCAGTGCCCGGACAGGGGTTTCCTATAATTCACCCCTCCACTTT. This sequence encodes CSARTGVSYNSPLHF.

The rearrangement joins TRBV3-1 to TRBJ2-7, with D tentatively TRBD2 (6 bases). In germline, CDR1 is LGHDT, CDR2 YNNKEL (reference sequence). The CDR3 spans 18 residues. V dropped 2 bases and J dropped 2 bases, with 22 bases sitting between them. The CDR3: CASSQYPPLGGTAYEQYF. The CDR3 coding sequence is TGTGCCAGCAGCCAATACCCACCCCTGGGCGGGACCGCCTACGAGCAGTACTTC.

This clonotype was seen a handful of times. V and J are TRBV15 and TRBJ1-2; 10 bases line up with TRBD1. Looked up from germline, CDR1 is LNHNV and CDR2 is YYDKDF (reference sequence). This CDR3 is built from 14 residues. V lost 5 bases and J lost 8; bases outside the gene matches: 8. This chain's CDR3 is CATSLGQGVRGYTF. The CDR3 DNA is TGTGCCACCAGCCTAGGACAGGGGGTACGGGGCTACACCTTC.

This clonotype was counted between two and nine times. The DNA is left out, because the CDR3 cannot be placed on it with certainty; the CDR3 is given as TCRdb lists it. The chain has TRBV14 and TRBJ1-2; the tabulated D call, TRBD1, remains unverified against the DNA. The CDR3 spans 13 amino acids, including both terminal residues. In germline, CDR1 is SGHDN, CDR2 FVKESK. The CDR3: CASSQVGTGACTF.

This clonotype was detected many times. The chain carries TRBV15 and TRBJ2-3; the D gene is possibly TRBD1 (6 bases). The CDR3 consists of 11 residues. From germline, CDR1 is LNHNV and CDR2 YYDKDF (reference sequence). V dropped 8 bases and J dropped 10 bases, with 13 bases sitting between them. CDR3 in DNA: TGTGCCACCTCCACAGGGATTGCGCAGTATTTT. This sequence encodes CATSTGIAQYF. Based on the CDR3 plus reference TRBV15 and TRBJ2-3, the full variable domain is DAMVIQNPRYQVTQFGKPVTLSCSQTLNHNVMYWYQQKSSQAPKLLFHYYDKDFNNEADTPDNFQSRRPNTSFCFLDIRSPGLGDTAMYLCATSTGIAQYFGPGTRLTVL.

This clonotype was seen many times. The rearrangement links TRBV20-1 to TRBJ2-5; 8 nucleotides line up with TRBD2. The CDR3 has 14 amino acids. Per the germline V gene, CDR1 is DFQATT and CDR2 is SNEGSKA (reference sequence). V lost 3 bases and J lost 6; bases outside the gene matches: 9. CDR3 in DNA: TGCAGTGCTAGTTCCAGCGGGAGCGCTAAGACCCAGTACTTC. Protein product: CSASSSGSAKTQYF.

Notes on this clonotype: A much larger clone differs by one base, so this may be a read error. The chain links TRBV20-1 to TRBJ2-1; 7 nucleotides align to TRBD2. Germline V gene sequence: CDR1 DFQATT, CDR2 SNEGSKA (reference sequence). The CDR3 is 16 residues long. This CDR3 reads CSSSGLSSRSDNEQFF. The CDR3 DNA is TGCAGTTCTAGCGGACTTTCGTCAAGGTCGGACAATGAGCAGTTCTTC.

This clonotype occurred a few times. This chain uses TRBV5-8 with TRBJ2-5, with 11 bases aligning to TRBD2. Per the germline V gene, CDR1 is SGHTS and CDR2 is YDEGEE. V lost 4 bases, J lost 2 bases, and 7 bases stayed unmatched. CDR3 length: 16 residues. The CDR3 DNA is TGTGCCAGCAGCATCGGGACTAGCGGTCAGCAAGAGACCCAGTACTTC. Its translation: CASSIGTSGQQETQYF. Full variable domain (missing parts from reference TRBV5-8 and TRBJ2-5): EAGVTQSPTHLIKTRGQQATLRCSPISGHTSVYWYQQALGLGLQFLLWYDEGEERNRGNFPPRFSGRQFPNYSSELNVNALELEDSALYLCASSIGTSGQQETQYFGPGTRLLVL.

This clonotype showed up many times. This chain joins TRBV27 and TRBJ2-7; 11 bases fit TRBD1. With 5 bases clipped from V and 6 bases from J, the junction kept 3 bases outside the gene matches. The CDR3 extends over 13 amino acids. Germline-derived CDR1 and CDR2 are MNHEY and SMNVEV (reference sequence). DNA of the CDR3: TGTGCCAGCAGTGGACAGGGGGCAGGCGAGCAGTACTTC. Translating gives CASSGQGAGEQYF.

There are a few counts of this clonotype. The chain joins TRBV18 to TRBJ2-1, with 7 bases fitting TRBD2. This CDR3 region has 15 residues. Trimming at V came to 1 base and at J to 4 bases, leaving 4 bases not matched to a gene. CDR1 is KGHSH, CDR2 LQKENI, per germline. CDR3 residues: CASSPQTSDYNEQFF. Here the CDR3 DNA reads TGTGCCAGCTCACCACAAACTAGCGATTACAATGAGCAGTTCTTC.

This clonotype has just a few counts. One end of the junction fails to match germline, which may point to a read error. The V call is TRBV12-3 or TRBV12-4, the J call TRBJ2-2, with 9 bases that match TRBD1. The CDR3 is 18 residues long. This CDR3 is CTSSLHRGQTRNTGELFF. The CDR3 bases are TGTACCAGCAGTTTACACAGGGGGCAAACTAGGAACACCGGGGAGCTGTTTTTT.

There are a few counts of this clonotype. The chain combines TRBV7-2 with TRBJ2-7; TRBD2 agrees at 7 bases. The CDR3 spans 15 residues. The V gene end was trimmed by 1 base and the J gene end by 3 bases; junction bases not matched to a gene: 6. Germline CDR1 and CDR2: SGHTA and FQGNSA. The CDR3 DNA reads as TGTGCCAGCAGCTTAGATTCTAGCGGTGGCTACGAGCAGTACTTC. Its protein is CASSLDSSGGYEQYF.

Ten or more counts support this clonotype. This rearrangement joins TRBV20-1 to TRBJ2-5, with D perhaps TRBD1 (6 bases). There are 12 residues in the CDR3. Germline assignment: CDR1 DFQATT and CDR2 SNEGSKA (reference sequence). V was shortened by 6 bases and J by 1 base, with 9 bases between the two germline ends. For the CDR3, the DNA is TGCAGTGCCAGGGGTGCCCAAGAGACCCAGTACTTC. Translating it yields CSARGAQETQYF.

Many counts were recorded for this clonotype. The gene calls are TRBV29-1 and TRBJ2-1; 7 positions agree with TRBD2. This CDR3 is built from 14 residues. The junction had 6 bases not matched to a gene; V was cut back by 7 bases and J by 0 bases. Germline values: CDR1 SQVTM, CDR2 ANQGSEA. This chain's CDR3 is CSAVGRASYNEQFF. Here the CDR3 DNA reads TGCAGCGCTGTTGGGAGGGCCTCCTACAATGAGCAGTTCTTC.

There are a few counts of this clonotype. The chain uses TRBV24-1 and TRBJ1-1; the match to TRBD1 covers 8 bases. V lost 7 bases to trimming and J lost 8 bases; unmatched junction nucleotides: 5. CDR3 length: 12 amino acids. CDR1 is KGHDR and CDR2 is SFDVKD in the germline V gene. The CDR3 bases are TGTGCCACCAGCGACAGGGGTTCCGAAGCTTTCTTT. Translated: CATSDRGSEAFF.

The rearrangement links TRBV29-1 to TRBJ2-2; D unresolved. CDR1 is SQVTM and CDR2 is ANQGSEA in the germline V gene. The CDR3 covers 12 residues. V was shortened by 7 bases and J by 10 bases, with 16 bases between the two germline ends. The CDR3, as DNA: TGCAGCGCCAATAGGGCCCCCGTGGAGCTGTTTTTT. Its protein is CSANRAPVELFF.

This clonotype was seen a single time. CDR3 nucleotides: TGCTGTATAGCGGGAGGGCCGGGAGATACGCAGTATTTT. It is translated as CCIAGGPGDTQYF. V and J are TRBV20-1 and TRBJ2-3; 11 nucleotides line up with TRBD2. This CDR3 comprises 13 residues. CDR1 is DFQATT, CDR2 SNEGSKA, per germline (reference sequence).

At least ten counts were recorded for this clonotype. The rearrangement uses TRBV20-1 and TRBJ2-6; weak D call: TRBD1 (6 bases). The germline gives CDR1 DFQATT, CDR2 SNEGSKA (reference sequence). Between the trimmed V and J ends, which lost 1 base and 0 bases, there was a span of 16 bases. CDR3 length equals 18 residues. The CDR3 reads CSARVLQGPPSGANVLTF. CDR3 coding DNA: TGCAGTGCTAGAGTCTTGCAGGGGCCTCCCTCTGGGGCCAACGTCCTGACTTTC.

In DNA, the CDR3 is TGTGCCTGGACGTGGGGTGACTCGACTCACCGGCAGTACTTC. Protein sequence: CAWTWGDSTHRQYF. V and J are TRBV30 and TRBJ2-7; D is undetermined. In germline, CDR1 is GTSNPN, CDR2 SVGIG (reference sequence). Trimming pared 4 bases from V and 9 bases from J, leaving 22 bases between. The CDR3 is 14 amino acids. Full variable domain (rest looked up from reference TRBV30 and TRBJ2-7): SQTIHQWPATLVQPVGSPLSLECTVEGTSNPNLYWYRQAAGRGLQLLFYSVGIGQISSEVPQNLSASRPQDRQFILSSKKLLLSDSGFYLCAWTWGDSTHRQYFGPGTRLTVT.

The chain carries TRBV6-5 and TRBJ1-4; 10 bases map to TRBD1. Per the germline V gene, CDR1 is MNHEY and CDR2 is SVGAGI. CDR3 length: 14 residues. The V segment lost 7 bases and the J segment 6 bases; nucleotides outside the gene matches: 5. The CDR3 here is CASITGTGDEKLFF. Here the CDR3 DNA reads TGTGCCAGCATCACCGGGACAGGGGATGAAAAACTGTTTTTT.

This clonotype has only a few counts. This sequence joins TRBV2 and TRBJ1-2; 10 bases map to TRBD1. The CDR3 consists of 15 residues. The V gene end was trimmed by 2 bases and the J gene end by 5 bases; junction bases not matched to a gene: 5. The germline V gene encodes CDR1 SNHLY and CDR2 FYNNEI. The DNA for the CDR3 is TGTGCCAGCAGTGAACCCCCGGGACAGGGGTATGGCTACACCTTC. Protein product: CASSEPPGQGYGYTF.

In this sample, this clonotype turned up many times. This chain connects TRBV7-2 to TRBJ2-1, with a possible D match to TRBD2 (6 bases). CDR1 is SGHTA, CDR2 FQGNSA, per germline. Deletions cut 4 bases from V and 7 bases from J, with 14 bases between. CDR3 length equals 14 residues. CDR3 in DNA: TGTGCCAGCAGCTCCCAAGCGGGCCCAAATGAGCAGTTCTTC. It yields the protein CASSSQAGPNEQFF.

This clonotype showed up many times. V usage is TRBV20-1 and J usage is TRBJ2-7; weak D call: TRBD2 (5 bases). Per germline, CDR1 DFQATT and CDR2 SNEGSKA (reference sequence). The CDR3 length is 15 residues. With 0 bases removed from V and 0 bases from J, the gap between germline ends came to 12 bases. The DNA of the CDR3 is TGCAGTGCTAGAGATACTCGACGGGGCTCCTACGAGCAGTACTTC. This sequence encodes CSARDTRRGSYEQYF.

This clonotype was seen many times. In DNA form, the CDR3 reads TGCAGTGCTAGAGATCATAGCGGGACGCCCTACGAGCAGTACTTC. Protein sequence: CSARDHSGTPYEQYF. The chain joins TRBV20-1 to TRBJ2-7; TRBD2 aligns across 8 bases. Germline V gene sequence: CDR1 DFQATT, CDR2 SNEGSKA (reference sequence). This CDR3 comprises 15 residues. Trimming cost V 0 bases and J 2 bases; bases outside gene matches: 6.

The J gene is TRBJ2-4, the V gene TRBV5-4, with TRBD1 as a possible D gene (6 bases). This CDR3 is 15 amino acids long. Germline assignment: CDR1 SGHNT and CDR2 YYREEE (reference sequence). V was cut by 4 bases and J by 4 bases, with 15 bases left in between. CDR3 coding DNA: TGTGCCAGCAGCGTGGCAAAACAGGGAAAAAACATTCAGTACTTC. Residues: CASSVAKQGKNIQYF.

This clonotype was detected only a few times. The chain is built from TRBV5-1 and TRBJ1-2, with D tentatively TRBD1 (6 bases). CDR1 SGHRS and CDR2 YFSETQ come from the germline V gene. V gave up 0 bases and J gave up 7 bases, with 13 bases separating them. The CDR3 is made up of 14 amino acids. CDR3 sequence: CASSLDATGAGYTF. In nucleotides, the CDR3 is TGCGCCAGCAGCTTGGATGCGACAGGAGCTGGCTACACCTTC.

The chain couples TRBV14 to TRBJ1-1, with D uncertain. Trimming removed 0 bases at V and 8 bases at J, with 10 bases between. This CDR3 spans 13 amino acids. Germline V gives CDR1 SGHDN, CDR2 FVKESK. CDR3 in amino acids: CASSQDLGREAFF. The CDR3 bases are TGTGCCAGCAGCCAAGATCTGGGCAGGGAAGCTTTCTTT.

The sample holds a few counts of this clonotype. The genes are TRBV28 and TRBJ2-4; TRBD2 matches at 7 bases. Germline V gene data show CDR1 as MDHEN and CDR2 as SYDVKM. The CDR3 contains 16 residues. V shed 8 bases, J shed 4 bases, and the junction held 14 bases outside the gene matches. The CDR3 reads CASLESGMGGKNIQYF. Here the CDR3 DNA reads TGTGCCAGCCTGGAGAGCGGGATGGGGGGAAAAAACATTCAGTACTTC.